Only one count was recorded for the clone carrying this T cell receptor (beta chain). Its matching antigen is unknown. This specimen comes from a study of CD4 T cells in relation to SARS-CoV-2 and coronaviruses. Background on the study: TCR beta CDR3s were sequenced after 10-day antigen culture of PBMCs. Controls used an HIV-1 Nef peptide pool or no peptide. Findings and caveats of the study: Each donor contributed either pre-pandemic or post-infection samples, not both.

CD4+ T cells from unexposed donors were obtained before the COVID-19 pandemic (2011-2018). CD4+ T cells were isolated from the cells after about ten days of culture. Trimming left V 5 bases short and J 7 bases short, with 11 bases between. CDR3 length equals 13 residues. Looked up from germline, CDR1 is SGHAT and CDR2 is FQNNGV. Sequencing used immunoSEQ multiplex PCR; TCRdb keeps in-frame clones, though not all of them. The sample shows under 25,000 clones, about 80% of them seen only once. The sequenced sample consisted of CD4+ T cells from PBMCs, cultured in vitro. This clonotype was obtained from a human donor in good health. This chain connects TRBV11-2 to TRBJ2-2; D is undetermined. The DNA of the CDR3 is TGTGCCAGCAGCCTCCGGACCGACGGGGAGCTGTTTTTT. It specifies CASSLRTDGELFF.